A selection of T cell receptor beta chains follows, all from one sample in a study of blood T cells in healthy people across ages. MiXCR was run by TCRdb on the 5' RACE reads, yielding one entry per CDR3 protein. The data show about 640,000 distinct CDR3 sequences, with roughly 58% seen just once and 35% to 40% held by the top ten. Input material: blood. These TCRs come from a man in his 60s in good health. The CDR3 runs from the conserved cysteine through the conserved F or W. A D gene is named only where the DNA matches it firmly. Only some rows state a clone size, as once, few, many or a class for expanded clones.

v_call	clone_size	j_call	d_call	cdr3_aa	cdr3_nt
TRBV7-2	-	TRBJ2-3	TRBD1	CASSPLGQRTDTQYF	TGTGCCAGCAGCCCTCTGGGACAGCGCACAGATACGCAGTATTTT
TRBV7-8	-	TRBJ2-3	TRBD2	CASSSTGLAANTQYF	TGTGCCAGCAGCTCGACAGGACTAGCGGCTAATACGCAGTATTTT
TRBV24-1	-	TRBJ2-1	TRBD1	CATSDPGQGNEQFF	TGTGCCACCAGTGACCCTGGACAGGGCAATGAGCAGTTCTTC
TRBV12-3/TRBV12-4	few	TRBJ2-5	TRBD2	CASSFGLAGGPTGETQYF	TGTGCCAGCAGTTTTGGGCTAGCGGGGGGTCCAACTGGGGAGACCCAGTACTTC
TRBV6-2/TRBV6-3	-	TRBJ2-7	-	CASSYNRAYEQYF	TGTGCCAGCAGTTACAATAGAGCCTACGAGCAGTACTTC
TRBV6-2/TRBV6-3	-	TRBJ1-1	-	CASSYDDRRNTEAFF	TGTGCCAGCAGCTACGATGACAGACGGAACACTGAAGCTTTCTTT
TRBV6-2/TRBV6-3	-	TRBJ2-1	-	CASSYQVEQFF	TGTGCCAGCAGTTACCAGGTCGAGCAGTTCTTC
TRBV5-1	-	TRBJ2-1	-	CASSLAGEGEQFF	TGCGCCAGCAGCCTGGCCGGTGAGGGTGAGCAGTTCTTC
TRBV29-1	-	TRBJ2-5	TRBD2	CSVAVSGGAPNEQYF	TGCAGCGTTGCGGTTTCCGGGGGGGCTCCCAATGAGCAGTACTTC
TRBV5-1	few	TRBJ2-4	-	CASSTEAKNIQYF	TGCGCCAGCAGCACTGAGGCCAAAAACATTCAGTACTTC
TRBV28	many	TRBJ2-3	-	CASTHGTGRTDTQYF	TGTGCCAGCACCCACGGAACGGGCAGAACAGATACGCAGTATTTT
TRBV3-1	few	TRBJ2-3	-	CASSQEVYGTDVADTQYF	TGTGCCAGCAGCCAAGAGGTTTATGGTACCGACGTAGCAGATACGCAGTATTTT
TRBV7-9	-	TRBJ2-7	-	CASSPIRGGEQYF	TGTGCCAGCAGCCCTATTAGGGGCGGCGAGCAGTACTTC
TRBV25-1	few	TRBJ1-2	-	CASRQALGTNYGYTF	TGTGCCAGCAGACAAGCCCTCGGGACCAACTATGGCTACACCTTC
TRBV29-1	-	TRBJ2-1	TRBD1	CSVEQGVSYNEQFF	TGCAGCGTTGAACAGGGGGTTTCCTACAATGAGCAGTTCTTC
TRBV29-1	-	TRBJ2-1	TRBD2	CSSGRGANEQFF	TGCAGCTCGGGGCGGGGGGCCAATGAGCAGTTCTTC
TRBV7-2	-	TRBJ2-1	-	CASSLGPSALNEQFF	TGTGCCAGCAGCTTAGGGCCTAGCGCCCTCAATGAGCAGTTCTTC
TRBV20-1	few	TRBJ2-4	-	CSATPGVRGNIQYF	TGCAGTGCTACACCAGGGGTCAGGGGAAACATTCAGTACTTC
TRBV7-2	-	TRBJ2-3	-	CASSLGFNPGLLTDTQYF	TGTGCCAGCAGCTTAGGCTTTAATCCGGGATTACTTACAGATACGCAGTATTTT
TRBV5-6	once	TRBJ2-1	-	CASSLTREQFF	TGTGCCAGCAGCTTGACCAGAGAGCAGTTCTTC
TRBV29-1	few	TRBJ1-2	TRBD1	CSGGTAWGYGYTF	TGCAGCGGCGGGACAGCCTGGGGCTATGGCTACACCTTC
TRBV12-3/TRBV12-4	-	TRBJ1-4	-	CAGSPEWGEKLFF	TGTGCCGGCAGCCCCGAGTGGGGGGAAAAACTGTTTTTT
TRBV6-1	-	TRBJ2-5	-	CASSPNSGQETQYF	TGTGCCAGCAGCCCCAATTCGGGCCAAGAGACCCAGTACTTC
TRBV5-1	-	TRBJ2-3	-	CASSLATGPGSDTQYF	TGCGCCAGCAGCTTGGCCACGGGGCCAGGGTCGGATACGCAGTATTTT
TRBV7-2	once	TRBJ2-1	-	CASMAGAGKDEQFF	TGTGCCAGCATGGCAGGGGCAGGGAAAGATGAGCAGTTCTTC
TRBV24-1	-	TRBJ2-3	TRBD2	CATSPGGLDYTQYF	TGTGCCACCAGTCCGGGAGGGCTCGATTATACGCAGTATTTT
TRBV6-1	-	TRBJ2-1	TRBD2	CASSERGDEQFF	TGTGCCAGCAGTGAACGGGGGGATGAGCAGTTCTTC
TRBV4-1	-	TRBJ2-1	TRBD2	CASSQREGSSYNEQFF	TGCGCCAGCAGCCAAAGGGAGGGGAGCTCCTACAATGAGCAGTTCTTC
TRBV9	-	TRBJ2-5	-	CASSVNGETQYF	TGTGCCAGCAGCGTGAATGGGGAGACCCAGTACTTC
TRBV10-3	-	TRBJ2-5	TRBD1	CAISPGQLAQETQYF	TGTGCCATCAGCCCGGGACAGTTGGCCCAAGAGACCCAGTACTTC
TRBV29-1	-	TRBJ2-7	-	CSVERDGGWYNEQYF	TGCAGCGTTGAACGCGACGGGGGCTGGTACAATGAGCAGTACTTC
TRBV25-1	few	TRBJ1-2	-	CASSEGAGFGYTF	TGTGCCAGCAGTGAAGGGGCGGGTTTTGGCTACACCTTC
TRBV2	few	TRBJ2-1	TRBD1	CASSDGTGANNEQFF	TGTGCCAGCAGTGATGGGACAGGGGCTAACAATGAGCAGTTCTTC
TRBV9	-	TRBJ2-5	-	CASSAQTGTKETQYF	TGTGCCAGCAGCGCCCAGACAGGGACTAAAGAGACCCAGTACTTC
TRBV2	-	TRBJ2-2	TRBD1	CASSVSRDRATGELFF	TGTGCCAGCAGTGTGAGCCGGGACAGGGCCACCGGGGAGCTGTTTTTT
TRBV12-3/TRBV12-4	few	TRBJ1-2	-	CASSSGTRGLGYTF	TGTGCCAGCAGTTCCGGGACTCGGGGCTTGGGCTACACCTTC
TRBV20-1	few	TRBJ2-7	TRBD2	CSAREPAGRRYEQYF	TGCAGTGCTAGAGAGCCAGCGGGAAGACGCTACGAGCAGTACTTC
TRBV7-9	-	TRBJ2-5	TRBD1	CASSLALSEGALETQYF	TGTGCCAGCAGCTTAGCGCTGAGCGAGGGGGCCCTTGAGACCCAGTACTTC
TRBV6-6	-	TRBJ1-2	-	CASSYAYGYTF	TGTGCCAGCAGTTACGCCTATGGCTACACCTTC
TRBV5-1	-	TRBJ2-3	-	CASSFATNSVTDTQYF	TGCGCCAGCAGCTTTGCGACCAATTCCGTCACAGATACGCAGTATTTT
TRBV3-1	-	TRBJ2-3	-	CASSQAVDTQYF	TGTGCCAGCAGCCAAGCAGTGGATACGCAGTATTTT
TRBV7-9	-	TRBJ1-2	-	CASSLGQPYYGYTF	TGTGCCAGCAGCTTAGGACAGCCATACTATGGCTACACCTTC
TRBV5-1	few	TRBJ2-3	TRBD2	CASSSGLAGGLSVDTQYF	TGCGCCAGCAGCTCAGGACTAGCGGGGGGGCTCTCGGTTGATACGCAGTATTTT
TRBV6-1	-	TRBJ2-2	TRBD1	CASTGIQGFTGELFF	TGTGCCAGCACTGGGATACAGGGGTTCACCGGGGAGCTGTTTTTT
TRBV2	-	TRBJ2-1	TRBD1	CASSEALRTGQYNEQFF	TGTGCCAGCAGTGAAGCGCTTAGGACAGGGCAATACAATGAGCAGTTCTTC
TRBV18	-	TRBJ2-1	-	CASSPTLAPDGNEQFF	TGTGCCAGCTCACCGACCTTAGCCCCAGATGGCAATGAGCAGTTCTTC
TRBV5-1	-	TRBJ1-1	-	CASSLADITNTEAFF	TGCGCCAGCAGCTTGGCAGATATTACGAACACTGAAGCTTTCTTT
TRBV7-6	-	TRBJ2-3	TRBD1	CASSLAGDSDTQYF	TGTGCCAGCAGCTTAGCGGGGGACAGCGATACGCAGTATTTT
TRBV24-1	once	TRBJ2-3	TRBD1	CATRGQGNTDTQYF	TGTGCCACCAGGGGACAGGGGAACACAGATACGCAGTATTTT